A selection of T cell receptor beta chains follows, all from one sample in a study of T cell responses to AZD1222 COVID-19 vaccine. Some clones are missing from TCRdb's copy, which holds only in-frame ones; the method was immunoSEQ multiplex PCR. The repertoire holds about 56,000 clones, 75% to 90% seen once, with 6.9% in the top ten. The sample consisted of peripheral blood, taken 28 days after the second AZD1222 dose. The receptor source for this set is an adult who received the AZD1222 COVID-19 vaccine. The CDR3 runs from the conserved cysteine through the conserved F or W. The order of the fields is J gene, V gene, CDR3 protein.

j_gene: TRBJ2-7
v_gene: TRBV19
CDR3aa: CASSIPAGEGMLDEQYF

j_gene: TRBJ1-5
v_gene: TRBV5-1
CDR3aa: CASSTGTGGPNQPQHF

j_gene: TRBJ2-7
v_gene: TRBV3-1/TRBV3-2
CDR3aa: CASSQVRSAGSYEQYF

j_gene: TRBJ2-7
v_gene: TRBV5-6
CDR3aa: CASSLFLSGTYEQYF

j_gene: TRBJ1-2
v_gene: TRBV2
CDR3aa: CASSGPSGGYGYTF

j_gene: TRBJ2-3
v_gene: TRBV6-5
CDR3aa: CASSYGTGGPGDTQYF

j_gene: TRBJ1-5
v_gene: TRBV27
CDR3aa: CASRGGRVDSNQPQHF

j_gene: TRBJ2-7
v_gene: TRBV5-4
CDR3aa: CASSLDNRREQYF

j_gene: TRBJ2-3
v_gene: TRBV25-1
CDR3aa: CASSVRGADTQYF

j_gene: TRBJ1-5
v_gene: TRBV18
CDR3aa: CASSPNGPYQPQHF

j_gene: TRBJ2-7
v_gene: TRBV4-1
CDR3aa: CASSRGLLYLEQYF

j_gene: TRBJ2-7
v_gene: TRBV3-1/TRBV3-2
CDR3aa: CASSRSGTSSEQYF

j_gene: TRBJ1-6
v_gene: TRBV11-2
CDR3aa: CASSGGTGYNSPLHF

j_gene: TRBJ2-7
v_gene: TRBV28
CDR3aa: CASSQVAPDEQYF

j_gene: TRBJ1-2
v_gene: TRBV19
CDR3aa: CASRDRATSRYGYTF

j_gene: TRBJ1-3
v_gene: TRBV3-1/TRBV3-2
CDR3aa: CASSSSSSGNTIYF

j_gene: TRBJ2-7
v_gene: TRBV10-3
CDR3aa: CAISRSLTGEAEQYF

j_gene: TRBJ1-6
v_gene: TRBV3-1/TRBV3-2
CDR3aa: CASSQGREYNSPLHF

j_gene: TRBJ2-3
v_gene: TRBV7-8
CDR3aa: CASSSGLAEGTDTQYF

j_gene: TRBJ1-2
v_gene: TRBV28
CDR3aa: CASSLNLYDRYTF

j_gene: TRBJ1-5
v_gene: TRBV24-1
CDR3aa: CATSEATRGSNQPQHF

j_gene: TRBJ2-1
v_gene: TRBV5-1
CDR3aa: CASSPDRGGNEQFF

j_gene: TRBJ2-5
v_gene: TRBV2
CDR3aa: CASSEPVGGGETQYF

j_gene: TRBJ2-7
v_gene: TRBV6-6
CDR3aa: CASSYRDGEQYF

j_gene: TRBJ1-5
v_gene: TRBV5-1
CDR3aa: CASSRTGGNQPQHF

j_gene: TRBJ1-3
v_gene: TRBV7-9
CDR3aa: CASSLKGIRGNTIYF

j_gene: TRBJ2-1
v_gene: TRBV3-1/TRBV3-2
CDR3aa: CASSPRTSGRNEQFF

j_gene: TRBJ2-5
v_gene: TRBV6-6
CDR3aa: CASSYSRAGGGETQYF

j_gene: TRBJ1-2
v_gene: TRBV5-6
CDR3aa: CASSPATGNYGYTF

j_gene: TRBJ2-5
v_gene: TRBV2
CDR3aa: CASSGQGVTQYF

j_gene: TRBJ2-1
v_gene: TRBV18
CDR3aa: CASSPPTGMANEQFF

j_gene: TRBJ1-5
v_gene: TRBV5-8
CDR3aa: CASSSEKGSGLAQPQHF

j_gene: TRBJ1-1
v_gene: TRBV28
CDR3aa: CASSLSDRGLAEAFF

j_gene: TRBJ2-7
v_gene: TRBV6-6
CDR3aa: CASSSPTYEQYF

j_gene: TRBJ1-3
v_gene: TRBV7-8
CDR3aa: CASSHRGSGNTIYF

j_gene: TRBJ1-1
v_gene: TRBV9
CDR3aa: CASSVDPGSNTEAFF

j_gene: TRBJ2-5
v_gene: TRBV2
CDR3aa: CAIPGEGLETQYF

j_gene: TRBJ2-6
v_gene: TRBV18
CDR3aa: CASSPQRSSGANVLTF

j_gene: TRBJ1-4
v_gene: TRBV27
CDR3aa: CASSLGQGYGKLFF

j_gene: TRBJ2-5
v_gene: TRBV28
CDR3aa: CASSTTSGGRQTQYF

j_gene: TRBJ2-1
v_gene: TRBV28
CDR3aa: CASSARLFYNEQFF

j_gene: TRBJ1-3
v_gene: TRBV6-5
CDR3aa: CASSYGQESSGNTIYF

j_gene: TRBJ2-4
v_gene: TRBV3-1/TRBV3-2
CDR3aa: CASSQDRLAGAIAKNIQYF

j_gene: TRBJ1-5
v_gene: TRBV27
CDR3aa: CATRDRGDQPQHF

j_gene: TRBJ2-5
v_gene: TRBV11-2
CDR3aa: CASGPQGGQTQYF

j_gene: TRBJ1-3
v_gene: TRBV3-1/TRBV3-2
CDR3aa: CASSQDYWRQTLTGNTIYF

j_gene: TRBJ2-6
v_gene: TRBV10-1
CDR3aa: CASGPGQGAIGANVLTF

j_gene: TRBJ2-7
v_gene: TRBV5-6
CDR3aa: CASSFSKPTLKKYF

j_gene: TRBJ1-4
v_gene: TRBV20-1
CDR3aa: CSVSDSEKLFF

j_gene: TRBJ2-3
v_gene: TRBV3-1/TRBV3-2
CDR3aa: CASSTSGVSDTQYF

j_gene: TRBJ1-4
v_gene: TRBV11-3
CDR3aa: CASSPDRTLNEKLFF

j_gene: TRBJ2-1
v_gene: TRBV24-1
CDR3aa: CATSADFGASGRHEQFF

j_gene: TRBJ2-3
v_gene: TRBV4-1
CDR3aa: CASSQDRPRGGTDTQYF

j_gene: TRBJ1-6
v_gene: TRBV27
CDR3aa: CASSPRGGSYNSPLHF

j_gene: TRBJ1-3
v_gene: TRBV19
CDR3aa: CASSPGVYGNTIYF